The 14 T cell receptor beta chains below were found in one sample sequenced in a study of beta chain features in type 1 diabetes. All of the isolated RNA was reverse transcribed, so expressed TCRB transcripts were sequenced. Clones were sequenced by immunoSEQ multiplex PCR, and TCRdb holds only the in-frame ones, with some missing. The top ten hold 0.046% of the sample, which has roughly 450,000 clones, about 10% seen once. Sequenced input: naive CD4+ T cells from blood. The receptors were sampled from a woman under 30 in good health.

The table lists this clone with a few counts. The chain combines TRBV5-1 with TRBJ2-7; D might be TRBD2 (5 bases). Germline loops: CDR1 SGHRS, CDR2 YFSETQ. There are 13 residues in the CDR3. Trimming stripped 5 bases from V and 2 bases from J, with 11 bases between. CDR3 DNA sequence: TGCGCCAGCAGTGGCCCGGGGACCTACGAGCAGTACTTC. This codes for CASSGPGTYEQYF.

This chain links TRBV7-3 with TRBJ2-1; 8 nucleotides match TRBD2. V gave up 5 bases and J gave up 9 bases; unmatched junction bases: 6. The V gene's germline CDR1 is SGHTA and CDR2 FQGTGA. This CDR3 is built from 13 residues. The CDR3 region has the DNA TGTGCCAGCAGCGCCGGGACTAGGGGTGAGCAGTTCTTC. It specifies CASSAGTRGEQFF.

This clone occurred a few times. This rearrangement joins TRBV4-1 to TRBJ2-5; possible D gene TRBD2, 5 bases. The germline gives CDR1 MGHRA, CDR2 YSYEKL. The CDR3 loop spans 12 amino acids. Trimming pared 0 bases from V and 7 bases from J, leaving 6 bases between. The CDR3 reads CASSQEGRTQYF. CDR3 DNA sequence: TGCGCCAGCAGCCAAGAGGGGAGGACCCAGTACTTC.

This clone appeared a few times. V usage is TRBV7-9 and J usage is TRBJ2-1; perhaps TRBD1 as D (6 bases). This CDR3 contains 18 residues. CDR1 and CDR2 from the germline V gene are SEHNR and FQNEAQ (reference sequence). Trimming took 0 bases from V and 0 from J, leaving 15 bases between them. The DNA for the CDR3 is TGTGCCAGCAGCTTAGCGAGACACAGGGAATCCTCCTACAATGAGCAGTTCTTC. Translation gives CASSLARHRESSYNEQFF.

The V gene is TRBV4-2, the J gene TRBJ2-3; either TRBD1 or TRBD2 may fit D (5 bases each). The CDR3 has 16 residues. Germline V lookup: CDR1 LGHNA, CDR2 YNFKEQ. V lost 0 bases and J 3 bases, leaving 13 bases between the germline ends. The CDR3 nucleotides read TGTGCCAGCAGCCAAGATTGGGGGTACGGGACAGATACGCAGTATTTT. Its protein product is CASSQDWGYGTDTQYF.

This clone was seen more than once but under ten times. V is TRBV6-6 and J is TRBJ2-2, with D perhaps TRBD1 (6 bases). This CDR3 contains 13 residues. Deletions cut 6 bases from V and 3 bases from J, with 8 bases between. Germline CDR1 reads MNHNY; CDR2 reads SVGAGI (reference sequence). CDR3 amino acids: CASRRTDTGELFF. In DNA form, the CDR3 reads TGTGCCAGCAGAAGGACAGACACCGGGGAGCTGTTTTTT.

This clone appeared a few times. The CDR3 reads CASSARQGYKNIQYF. Here the CDR3 DNA reads TGTGCCAGCAGCGCCCGTCAGGGGTACAAAAACATTCAGTACTTC. The gene calls are TRBV11-1 and TRBJ2-4, with D possibly TRBD1 on 6 matching bases. Trimming cost V 5 bases and J 3 bases, with 14 bases left between them. CDR3 length equals 15 residues. Germline V lookup: CDR1 SGHAT, CDR2 FQDESV (reference sequence). Full variable domain (remainder filled in from reference TRBV11-1 and TRBJ2-4): EAEVAQSPRYKITEKSQAVAFWCDPISGHATLYWYRQILGQGPELLVQFQDESVVDDSQLPKDRFSAERLKGVDSTLKIQPAELGDSAMYLCASSARQGYKNIQYFGAGTRLSVL.

The V and J genes are TRBV7-7 and TRBJ2-5; TRBD1 matches 9 bases. Unmatched junction bases numbered 4, after V lost 1 base and J lost 1 base. This CDR3 is built from 16 residues. CDR1 is SSHAT, CDR2 FNYEAQ, per germline (reference sequence). This chain's CDR3 is CASSLVGTGPQETQYF. The CDR3, as DNA: TGTGCCAGCAGCTTAGTAGGGACAGGGCCCCAAGAGACCCAGTACTTC.

This clone was counted only a few times. The chain couples TRBV12-5 to TRBJ2-6, with no clear D. Germline values: CDR1 LGHNT, CDR2 FRNRAP. The CDR3 totals 15 residues. Trimming removed 2 bases from V and 0 bases from J, with 5 bases in between. CDR3 DNA sequence: TGTGCTAGTGGTTTGCCGAGCTCTGGGGCCAACGTCCTGACTTTC. Amino acids: CASGLPSSGANVLTF.

The chain has TRBV7-9 and TRBJ1-1; 8 nucleotides line up with TRBD1. V shed 7 bases, J shed 2 bases, and the junction held 12 bases outside the gene matches. This CDR3 contains 16 residues. Germline CDR1 is SEHNR and CDR2 is FQNEAQ (reference sequence). The CDR3 DNA follows: TGTGCCAGCACCCGGTACGGACAGGGAACAAACACTGAAGCTTTCTTT. Translating it yields CASTRYGQGTNTEAFF.

This chain links TRBV7-9 with TRBJ1-5; D remains unclear. CDR3 length: 14 amino acids. Germline values: CDR1 SEHNR, CDR2 FQNEAQ (reference sequence). Between the trimmed V and J ends, which lost 2 bases and 7 bases, there was a span of 12 bases. This CDR3 reads CASSLTEVGQPQHF. The CDR3 coding sequence is TGTGCCAGCAGCTTAACAGAAGTTGGCCAGCCCCAGCATTTT. The full variable domain, rest sourced from reference TRBV7-9 and TRBJ1-5, is DTGVSQNPRHKITKRGQNVTFRCDPISEHNRLYWYRQTLGQGPEFLTYFQNEAQLEKSRLLSDRFSAERPKGSFSTLEIQRTEQGDSAMYLCASSLTEVGQPQHFGDGTRLSIL.

V is TRBV9 and J is TRBJ2-7; D assignment may be TRBD1 or TRBD2 (5 bases each). Germline V gene lookup returns CDR1 SGDLS and CDR2 YYNGEE. This CDR3 has 14 amino acids. V dropped 4 bases and J dropped 2 bases, with 13 bases sitting between them. CDR3 amino acids: CASSRDPTTYEQYV. The CDR3 bases are TGTGCCAGCAGCAGGGACCCGACCACCTACGAGCAGTACGTC.

V and J are TRBV15 and TRBJ2-4; 7 bases fit TRBD1. From germline, CDR1 is LNHNV and CDR2 YYDKDF (reference sequence). The CDR3 sequence is 15 residues long. Losses at the gene ends were 2 bases for V and 4 bases for J; bases not matched to a gene: 5. The CDR3 nucleotides are TGTGCCACCAGCAGACCCGTGGACAGGAAAAACATTCAGTACTTC. This translates into CATSRPVDRKNIQYF.

This clone appeared a few times. The V call is TRBV5-1, the J call TRBJ2-2; D is ambiguous. CDR3 length: 15 amino acids. Trimming took 0 bases from V and 0 from J, leaving 6 bases between them. The V gene's germline CDR1 is SGHRS and CDR2 YFSETQ. CDR3 sequence reads: CASSLGSPNTGELFF. Written as DNA, the CDR3 is TGCGCCAGCAGCTTGGGATCCCCGAACACCGGGGAGCTGTTTTTT.